These T cell receptor beta chains were read from a single sample in a study of graft-versus-host responses after intestinal transplantation. Produced via immunoSEQ multiplex PCR; TCRdb's table is partial and in-frame only. The sample records more than 85,000 clones, around 93% being singletons. No antigen has been identified for these receptors. Sequencing was performed on unstimulated CD8+ T cells sorted from spleen or lymph node cells, taken before intestinal transplant. These receptors were obtained from a human donor who received an intestinal transplant. Each CDR3 is given with its conserved first and last residue. A D gene is named only where the DNA matches it firmly. Only some rows state a clone size, as once, few, many or a class for expanded clones.

J,V,D,size,DNA,CDR3
TRBJ2-5,TRBV7-2,.,.,TGTGCCAGCAGACCTATGCAAGAGACCCAGTACTTC,CASRPMQETQYF
TRBJ1-2,TRBV30,.,.,TGTGCCTGGTCTTCGGGAGCAGGCTATGGCTACACCTTC,CAWSSGAGYGYTF
TRBJ2-1,TRBV27,TRBD2,.,TGTGCCAGCAGTTTATCCGCTAGCGGAGTCTACAATGAGCAGTTCTTC,CASSLSASGVYNEQFF
TRBJ2-3,TRBV27,TRBD2,.,TGTGCCAGCAGTAAACCCCGAGGGCGGGGGGGATCAGATACGCAGTATTTT,CASSKPRGRGGSDTQYF
TRBJ1-1,TRBV27,.,.,TGTGCCAGCAGTTTACAGGGGCCTACTGAAGCTTTCTTT,CASSLQGPTEAFF
TRBJ1-5,TRBV4-1,.,.,TGCGCCAGCAGCCCACAGGGAGGCAATCAGCCCCAGCATTTT,CASSPQGGNQPQHF
TRBJ2-1,TRBV27,.,.,TGTGCCAGCAGTTTTGGGGCCAACCACAATGAGCAGTTCTTC,CASSFGANHNEQFF
TRBJ2-2,TRBV11-3,TRBD2,.,TGTGCCAGCAGCTTAACCGGACTAGCGGGGGACACCGGGGAGCTGTTTTTT,CASSLTGLAGDTGELFF
TRBJ2-7,TRBV19,.,.,TGTGCCAGTAGTCCGTTCAGCTCCTACGAGCAGTACTTC,CASSPFSSYEQYF
TRBJ2-2,TRBV27,TRBD1,.,TGTGCCAGCAGTTTGCAGGGGGCTGCAACCGGGGAGCTGTTTTTT,CASSLQGAATGELFF
TRBJ2-3,TRBV9,TRBD1,.,TGTGCCAGCCGTCAGACAGGGGAGAGAACAGATACGCAGTATTTT,CASRQTGERTDTQYF
TRBJ1-1,TRBV28,.,.,TGTGCCAGCAGTCCCCTGTCCACTGAAGCTTTCTTT,CASSPLSTEAFF
TRBJ1-4,TRBV27,TRBD1,.,TGTGCCAGCAGTTTACAGGGGGCAACTAATGAAAAACTGTTTTTT,CASSLQGATNEKLFF
TRBJ2-7,TRBV4-3,.,.,TGCGCCAGCAGCCGAGAATGGGGGGGCCGAGCCGAGCAGTACTTC,CASSREWGGRAEQYF
TRBJ1-2,TRBV30,TRBD1,.,TGTGCCTGGAATTCGGACAGGGACGACTATGGCTACACCTTC,CAWNSDRDDYGYTF
TRBJ1-2,TRBV5-4,TRBD1,.,TGTGCCAGCAGCTTGCCCAGGGACAGGGTCTTCGGCTACACCTTC,CASSLPRDRVFGYTF
TRBJ2-3,TRBV29-1,TRBD2,once,TGCAGCGTTGTGTCTATAGGACTAGCAGTCGGAGATACGCAGTATTTT,CSVVSIGLAVGDTQYF
TRBJ2-3,TRBV30,TRBD2,.,TGTGCCTGGAGCTTGCCTGGACTAGCGGGAGTCCCCACAGATACGCAGTATTTT,CAWSLPGLAGVPTDTQYF
TRBJ2-7,TRBV15,TRBD1,.,TGTGCCACCAGCAGGACCGGGACAGGGAATATCTACGAGCAGTACTTC,CATSRTGTGNIYEQYF
TRBJ1-4,TRBV13,TRBD1,.,TGTGCCAGCAGCGGAGGGGGCTTTAATGAAAAACTGTTTTTT,CASSGGGFNEKLFF
TRBJ1-1,TRBV29-1,.,.,TGCAGCGCTGAAGAGGTGGGCGAAGAAGCTTTCTTT,CSAEEVGEEAFF
TRBJ1-2,TRBV7-2,TRBD1,.,TGTGCCAGCAGCTTAAACCCCGGACAGGGACCTAACTATGGCTACACCTTC,CASSLNPGQGPNYGYTF
TRBJ2-4,TRBV23-1,.,.,TGCGCCAGCAGTCAGCTGGGGACATTCGGGGCCAAAAACATTCAGTACTTC,CASSQLGTFGAKNIQYF
TRBJ2-1,TRBV6-5,.,.,TGTGCCAGTGTTAGCTACAATGAGCAGTTCTTC,CASVSYNEQFF
TRBJ2-1,TRBV29-1,.,.,TGCAGCGTTGAACGCGGAGGGTTGGGTCACAATGAGCAGTTCTTC,CSVERGGLGHNEQFF
TRBJ2-7,TRBV2,TRBD1,few,TGTGCCAGCAGTCGACAGGGTACCGGCTACGAGCAGTACTTC,CASSRQGTGYEQYF
TRBJ2-1,TRBV4-3,TRBD1,.,TGCGCCAGCAGCCTGACAGGGAGCTCCTACAATGAGCAGTTCTTC,CASSLTGSSYNEQFF
TRBJ1-1,TRBV6-4,TRBD1,.,TGTGCCAGCAGTGAGGGACAGGGGAGCACTGAAGCTTTCTTT,CASSEGQGSTEAFF
TRBJ2-2,TRBV10-2,TRBD1,once,TGCGCCACCATCACAGGGGTCCTCGACACCGGGGAGCTGTTTTTT,CATITGVLDTGELFF
TRBJ1-4,TRBV12-5,.,.,TGTGCTAGTGGTTCGACCATACAGGGTAATGAAAAACTGTTTTTT,CASGSTIQGNEKLFF
TRBJ1-2,TRBV7-2,.,.,TGTGCCAGCAGCTTAGTACCGGGTGGCAGCTTTACCTATGGCTACACCTTC,CASSLVPGGSFTYGYTF